The 13 T cell receptor beta chains listed next were all sequenced from one sample in a study of shared clonotypes between healthy human individuals. Generated by immunoSEQ multiplex PCR, the TCRdb table keeps only in-frame clones and is missing some. The top ten clones hold 0.1% to 0.15% of a sample with 2 million to 2.5 million clones, approximately 95% of them seen once. Sequencing used naive CD4+ T cells sorted from blood. Subset given: CD45RA+ positively selected. These receptors were taken from a man in his late teens or twenties in good health.

The rearrangement uses TRBV28 and TRBJ2-7; D gene ambiguous. V was trimmed by 7 bases and J by 5 bases, leaving 18 bases between them. There are 14 residues in the CDR3. Germline CDR1 MDHEN, CDR2 SYDVKM. The CDR3 loop is CASNLSPGSHEQYF. CDR3 nucleotide sequence: TGTGCCAGCAACTTGTCCCCCGGGTCCCACGAGCAGTACTTC.

This clone occurred once. V usage is TRBV27 and J usage is TRBJ1-2; 10 nucleotides line up with TRBD1. This CDR3 is 16 amino acids long. The germline CDR1 and CDR2 sequences are MNHEY and SMNVEV (reference sequence). V shed 7 bases and J 4 bases; nucleotides not matched to a gene: 12. CDR3 in amino acids: CASTPSGGQGIYGYTF. The CDR3 DNA follows: TGTGCCAGCACCCCGAGTGGGGGACAGGGGATCTATGGCTACACCTTC.

The chain has TRBV30 and TRBJ2-7; the match to TRBD2 covers 10 bases. V lost 2 bases, J lost 5 bases, and 3 bases stayed unmatched. Germline V gene data show CDR1 as GTSNPN and CDR2 as SVGIG (reference sequence). This CDR3 has 13 amino acids. CDR3 amino acids: CAWSSSGSHEQYF. CDR3 DNA: TGTGCCTGGAGTTCTAGCGGGAGCCACGAGCAGTACTTC.

The V gene is TRBV1, the J gene TRBJ1-2. TRBV1 is classified as a pseudogene. This CDR3 has 15 residues. The CDR3 region has the DNA TGCACCAGCAGCCAAGAGTGGGGGTCAGCCGGTGGCTACACCTTC. It translates to CTSSQEWGSAGGYTF.

This chain links TRBV7-2 with TRBJ1-5; D gene unclear. Trimming pared 3 bases from V and 0 bases from J, leaving 6 bases between. CDR1 SGHTA and CDR2 FQGNSA come from the germline V gene. CDR3 length: 14 amino acids. CDR3: CASSFGISNQPQHF. The CDR3 coding sequence is TGTGCCAGCAGCTTTGGGATTAGCAATCAGCCCCAGCATTTT.

As concerns this clone: A read error may explain this, as a much larger clone is one base away. The rearrangement uses TRBV15 and TRBJ1-4; D gene unclear. From germline, CDR1 is LNHNV and CDR2 YYDKDF (reference sequence). The CDR3 loop spans 13 amino acids. CDR3: CATTRRPSEKLLF. CDR3 nucleotides: TGTGCCACCACCAGACGCCCGTCGGAAAAACTGCTTTTT.

V gene TRBV4-3 combines with J gene TRBJ2-3; maybe TRBD1 (5 bases). CDR3 length equals 15 residues. Germline CDR1 is LGHNA and CDR2 is YSLEER. The V and J ends lost 4 bases and 2 bases respectively, with 13 bases between them. The CDR3 DNA reads TGCGCCAGCAGCCGAACCGCAGGGCCCACAGATACGCAGTATTTT. It is translated as CASSRTAGPTDTQYF.

This clone was observed once. This rearrangement joins TRBV5-6 to TRBJ1-1; no definite D call. The CDR3 is made up of 15 amino acids. CDR1 is SGHDT and CDR2 is YYEEEE in the germline V gene. Trimming took off 2 bases at V and 4 bases at J, with 15 bases between the two ends. CDR3 amino acids: CASSLGRVRATEAFF. CDR3 nucleotide sequence: TGTGCCAGCAGCTTAGGAAGGGTGAGGGCCACTGAAGCTTTCTTT.

J is TRBJ2-4 and V is TRBV2; 9 bases fit TRBD2. Germline lookup yields CDR1 SNHLY and CDR2 FYNNEI. The CDR3 length is 16 residues. V gave up 3 bases and J gave up 5 bases; unmatched junction bases: 8. The CDR3 DNA sequence: TGTGCCAGCAGTGATCCTTTGAGGACTAGCGAAAACATTCAGTACTTC. This sequence encodes CASSDPLRTSENIQYF.

The chain is built from TRBV29-1 and TRBJ2-3; unclear D gene. Germline V gene lookup returns CDR1 SQVTM and CDR2 ANQGSEA. The length of the CDR3 is 14 residues. Trimming stripped 4 bases from V and 4 bases from J, with 15 bases between. CDR3 region: CSVVWHSSPDTQYF. CDR3 sequence (DNA): TGCAGCGTTGTTTGGCACTCATCCCCAGATACGCAGTATTTT.

The chain joins TRBV5-4 to TRBJ1-2; D possibly corresponds to TRBD1 (6 bases). CDR1 and CDR2 from the germline V gene are SGHNT and YYREEE (reference sequence). This CDR3 has 13 amino acids. The V and J ends lost 9 bases and 7 bases respectively, with 19 bases between them. CDR3 sequence: CATTTGIGSGYTF. CDR3 DNA: TGTGCCACGACCACAGGGATTGGCAGTGGCTACACCTTC.

This clone was detected only once. The chain carries TRBV5-6 and TRBJ2-7; D may be TRBD1 (5 bases). CDR1 and CDR2 from the germline V gene are SGHDT and YYEEEE. Deletions cut 6 bases from V and 1 base from J, with 14 bases between. The CDR3 loop spans 14 amino acids. The CDR3 loop reads CASIKRTLSYEQYF. The DNA for the CDR3 is TGTGCCAGCATCAAACGGACATTATCCTACGAGCAGTACTTC.

V usage is TRBV5-1 and J usage is TRBJ2-7; 10 nucleotides agree with TRBD2. The V gene end was trimmed by 4 bases and the J gene end by 3 bases; junction bases not matched to a gene: 7. The CDR3 has 15 residues. Germline CDR1 and CDR2: SGHRS and YFSETQ. As DNA, the CDR3 is TGCGCCAGCAGCCCTCCTAGCGGGGGCTTCTACGAGCAGTACTTC. Protein product: CASSPPSGGFYEQYF.